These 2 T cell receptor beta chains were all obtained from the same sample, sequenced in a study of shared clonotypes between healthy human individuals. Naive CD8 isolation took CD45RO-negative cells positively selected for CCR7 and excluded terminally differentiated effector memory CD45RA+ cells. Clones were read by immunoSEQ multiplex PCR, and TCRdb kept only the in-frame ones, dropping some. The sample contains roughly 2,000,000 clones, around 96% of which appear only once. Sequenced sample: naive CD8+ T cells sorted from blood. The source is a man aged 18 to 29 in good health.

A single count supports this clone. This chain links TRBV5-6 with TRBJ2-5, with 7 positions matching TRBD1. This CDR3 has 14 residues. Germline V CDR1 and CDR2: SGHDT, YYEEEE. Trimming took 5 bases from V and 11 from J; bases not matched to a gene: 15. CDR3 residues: CASSSSDRAQEQYF. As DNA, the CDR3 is TGTGCCAGCAGTTCATCTGACAGGGCGCAGGAGCAGTACTTC.

The CDR3 reads CASSLDGHPNYGYTF. In DNA, the CDR3 is TGTGCCAGCAGTCTAGACGGACATCCTAACTATGGCTACACCTTC. The gene calls are TRBV27 and TRBJ1-2; perhaps TRBD1 as D (5 bases). V was pared by 5 bases and J by 0 bases, with 13 bases between. Germline V gives CDR1 MNHEY, CDR2 SMNVEV (reference sequence). This CDR3 is 15 amino acids long.